The rows below give T cell receptor beta chains drawn from one sample of a study of PD-1 blockade in classical Hodgkin lymphoma. Sequencing used immunoSEQ multiplex PCR; TCRdb keeps in-frame clones, though not all of them. This sample has 20,000 to 25,000 clones, with 81% found just once. The sample was peripheral blood mononuclear cells (PBMCs), taken before the second cycle of nivolumab. These receptors all come from a human donor with classical Hodgkin lymphoma. The CDR3 runs from the conserved cysteine through the conserved F or W. The D gene is left open where the match is weak. Clone size is not always given. Where it is, it says once, few, many or a class for expanded clones.

V gene: TRBV27; J gene: TRBJ1-6; clone size: NA; D gene: NA; CDR3 DNA: TGTGCCAGCAAAGAGAGAACCTATAATTCACCCCTCCACTTT; CDR3 protein: CASKERTYNSPLHF
V gene: TRBV5-4; J gene: TRBJ2-5; clone size: medium-sized; D gene: TRBD2; CDR3 DNA: TGTGCCAGCAGCCCGACTAGCGGGGAAGAGACCCAGTACTTC; CDR3 protein: CASSPTSGEETQYF
V gene: TRBV5-1; J gene: TRBJ2-1; clone size: NA; D gene: TRBD1; CDR3 DNA: TGCGCCAGCATAATGGACAGGGGGTACAATGAGCAGTTCTTC; CDR3 protein: CASIMDRGYNEQFF
V gene: TRBV19; J gene: TRBJ1-3; clone size: NA; D gene: NA; CDR3 DNA: TGTGCCACCCCGACAAGCTCTGGAAACACCATATATTTT; CDR3 protein: CATPTSSGNTIYF
V gene: TRBV6-4; J gene: TRBJ2-6; clone size: NA; D gene: NA; CDR3 DNA: TGTGCCAGCAGTGAGGGCTCTGGGGCCAACGTCCTGACTTTC; CDR3 protein: CASSEGSGANVLTF
V gene: TRBV10-3; J gene: TRBJ1-1; clone size: NA; D gene: NA; CDR3 DNA: TGTGCCACCCAAAACCCCCAGAACACTGAAGCTTTCTTT; CDR3 protein: CATQNPQNTEAFF
V gene: TRBV18; J gene: TRBJ1-1; clone size: NA; D gene: NA; CDR3 DNA: TGTGCCAGCTCACCGCTTGGACAGCTCATGAACACTGAAGCTTTCTTT; CDR3 protein: CASSPLGQLMNTEAFF
V gene: TRBV10-3; J gene: TRBJ2-1; clone size: NA; D gene: TRBD2; CDR3 DNA: TGTGCCATCAGTGACCTCCTAGCGGGGGGCCGGAATGAGCAGTTCTTC; CDR3 protein: CAISDLLAGGRNEQFF
V gene: TRBV9; J gene: TRBJ2-7; clone size: NA; D gene: TRBD1; CDR3 DNA: TGTGCCAGCAGGCGACTCTACTCCTCCGGGACAGCGTCCTACGAGCAGTACTTC; CDR3 protein: CASRRLYSSGTASYEQYF
V gene: TRBV6-8; J gene: TRBJ2-7; clone size: NA; D gene: NA; CDR3 DNA: TGTGCCAGATTGTCAGGTGTCCGTTCCGAGCAGTACTTC; CDR3 protein: CARLSGVRSEQYF
V gene: TRBV30; J gene: TRBJ1-3; clone size: NA; D gene: NA; CDR3 DNA: TGTGCCTGGAGTGAATACTCTGGAAACACCATATATTTT; CDR3 protein: CAWSEYSGNTIYF
V gene: TRBV15; J gene: TRBJ2-5; clone size: NA; D gene: NA; CDR3 DNA: TGTGCCACCAGCACCCAAGGAGGGACCCAGTACTTC; CDR3 protein: CATSTQGGTQYF
V gene: TRBV9; J gene: TRBJ1-1; clone size: NA; D gene: NA; CDR3 DNA: TGTGCCAGCAGCCTTACGGAGTACACTGAAGCTTTCTTT; CDR3 protein: CASSLTEYTEAFF
V gene: TRBV18; J gene: TRBJ2-5; clone size: NA; D gene: NA; CDR3 DNA: TGTGCCAGCTCACAGGGGGACCTCTCATGGGAGACCCAGTACTTC; CDR3 protein: CASSQGDLSWETQYF
V gene: TRBV19; J gene: TRBJ2-7; clone size: NA; D gene: TRBD1; CDR3 DNA: TGTGCCAGTAGACTAACAGGGGGATCCTACGAGCAGTACTTC; CDR3 protein: CASRLTGGSYEQYF
V gene: TRBV4-1; J gene: TRBJ2-3; clone size: NA; D gene: NA; CDR3 DNA: TGCGCCAGCAGCCAACCCACAGATACGCAGTATTTT; CDR3 protein: CASSQPTDTQYF